The clone carrying this TCR delta chain was counted only a few times. Its target is unknown. Germline lookup yields CDR1 TSWWSYY and CDR2 QGS. The V gene end was trimmed by 0 bases and the J gene end by 1 base; junction bases not matched to a gene: 14. The CDR3 has 21 amino acids. This record belongs to a study of Vδ1+ human thymocytes. General observations from the study: In the thymus, TRG and TRD repertoires looked highly polyclonal with Gaussian CDR3 lengths. The authors advised highly purified populations and single-cell validation.

Extracted RNA was reverse transcribed into cDNA. The CDR3 regions were amplified by multiplex PCR from V-gene primers to a constant-region primer. TCRdb reran clone calling via CATT on the multiplex PCR reads. The data contain 80,000 or so delta-chain clones, around 35% of them singletons. V and J are TRDV1 and TRDJ1; 13 nucleotides align to TRDD3. Sequencing was performed on Vdelta1+ gamma-delta thymocytes from the thymus. Subset reported: FACS-sorted CD3+ TCRalphabeta- TCRVdelta1+ TCRVdelta2- thymocytes. The receptor was isolated from a boy in the first two years of life who had congenital heart surgery. CDR3 loop: CALGELKGQYWGIRGTDKLIF. In DNA form, the CDR3 reads TGTGCTCTTGGGGAACTGAAGGGTCAGTACTGGGGGATACGGGGCACCGATAAACTCATCTTT.